One and the same sample provided the 8 T cell receptor beta chains below, sequenced in a study of cytomegalovirus exposure and HLA in healthy donors. The study ran its PCR with 60 Vbeta and 13 Jbeta primers. Clones were read by immunoSEQ multiplex PCR, and TCRdb kept only the in-frame ones, dropping some. The sample comprises about 170,000 clones, around 77% of which are singletons, and about 3.4% rests with the top ten. Sequencing was done on a sample of PBMCs. These receptors were collected from a female donor in good health and CMV-seronegative.

The rearrangement joins TRBV15 to TRBJ2-1, with 7 bases fitting TRBD1. CDR1 is LNHNV and CDR2 is YYDKDF in the germline V gene (reference sequence). This CDR3 has 14 residues. V was clipped by 5 bases and J by 6 bases; unmatched bases: 7. The CDR3 bases are TGTGCCACCAGCCAGGACAGGTCTCTCAATGAGCAGTTCTTC. Residues: CATSQDRSLNEQFF.

This CDR3 reads CASSQVAGGRGTQYF. The CDR3 coding sequence is TGCGCCAGCAGCCAAGTTGCGGGAGGTCGTGGTACGCAGTATTTT. The chain joins TRBV4-1 to TRBJ2-3; 8 bases fit TRBD2. The CDR3 contains 15 residues. Germline values: CDR1 MGHRA, CDR2 YSYEKL. The V gene end was trimmed by 1 base and the J gene end by 8 bases; junction bases not matched to a gene: 8.

The chain couples TRBV6-4 to TRBJ2-5; no firm D call. The J call may be faulty, since TRBJ2-7 better matches the DNA end. The CDR3 loop spans 16 amino acids. Per germline, CDR1 MRHNA and CDR2 SNTAGT. The CDR3, as DNA: TGTGCCAGCAGTGACTCGAGGAGTAGCCTAACCTACGAGCAGTACTTC. Residues: CASSDSRSSLTYEQYF.

There are a few counts of this clone. The chain recombines TRBV21-1 with TRBJ2-4; the table's D call of TRBD2 was not tested on the DNA. TRBV21-1 is shown as a pseudogene. The CDR3 is made up of 15 amino acids. The CDR3: CASSLRLVAKNIQYF. The CDR3 DNA sequence: TGTGCCAGCAGCTTACGACTCGTAGCCAAAAACATTCAGTACTTC.

The chain joins TRBV18 to TRBJ2-7; 8 nucleotides line up with TRBD2. CDR1 is KGHSH and CDR2 is LQKENI in the germline V gene. CDR3 length: 17 amino acids. V shed 3 bases and J 1 base; nucleotides not matched to a gene: 11. The CDR3 reads CASSPGLVSMSSYEQYF. CDR3 bases: TGTGCCAGCTCACCGGGACTAGTATCAATGTCGTCCTACGAGCAGTACTTC.

The J gene is TRBJ2-7, the V gene TRBV6-5, with TRBD1 identical over 8 bases. The V and J ends lost 6 bases and 6 bases, in that order; junction bases with no gene match: 7. Germline V gene lookup returns CDR1 MNHEY and CDR2 SVGAGI. This CDR3 contains 13 residues. The CDR3 DNA reads TGTGCCAGCAGCCCCAGGGGGCCGCGCGAGCAGTACTTC. This sequence encodes CASSPRGPREQYF.

The genes are TRBV29-1 and TRBJ2-3; D unclear. The CDR3 is made up of 12 amino acids. From germline, CDR1 is SQVTM and CDR2 ANQGSEA. Between the trimmed V and J ends, which lost 7 bases and 5 bases, there was a span of 13 bases. This CDR3 reads CSAQLRQDTQYF. The CDR3 DNA follows: TGCAGCGCGCAGTTGAGGCAAGATACGCAGTATTTT.

V usage is TRBV10-3 and J usage is TRBJ1-1, with D possibly matching TRBD1 (6 bases). Germline V lookup: CDR1 ENHRY, CDR2 SYGVKD. Trimming cost V 3 bases and J 0 bases, with 11 bases left between them. The CDR3 totals 15 residues. Here the CDR3 DNA reads TGTGCCATCAGTGACACAGGGACATTGAACACTGAAGCTTTCTTT. Protein: CAISDTGTLNTEAFF.